This entry lists 4 T cell receptor beta chains sequenced from one sample in a study of CD8 T cells in Susac syndrome. About 0.45 to 1 ug RNA was reverse transcribed with random hexamers. MiXCR was run by TCRdb on the immunoSEQ multiplex PCR reads, yielding one entry per CDR3 protein. The sample has a few hundred thousand distinct CDR3 sequences, approximately 95% seen once; the top ten hold about 0.08%. Material: CD4+ T cells from PBMCs. The receptor source for this set is a human donor with multiple sclerosis.

V usage is TRBV3-1 and J usage is TRBJ2-7, with D tentatively TRBD2 (6 bases). The CDR3 is made up of 14 amino acids. In germline, CDR1 is LGHDT, CDR2 YNNKEL (reference sequence). The V gene lost 1 base and the J gene lost 6 bases, with 13 bases spanning the gap. The CDR3 coding sequence is TGTGCCAGCAGCCAAGCGGGGGACTCCGGCGAGCAGTACTTC. Translation: CASSQAGDSGEQYF.

The V and J genes are TRBV20-1 and TRBJ2-1, with a tentative D call TRBD2 (7 bases). Germline CDR1 reads DFQATT; CDR2 reads SNEGSKA (reference sequence). Trimming cost V 5 bases and J 6 bases, with 20 bases left between them. This CDR3 is built from 15 residues. The CDR3 DNA follows: TGCAGTGCTTCCCCGAGGTTGGGGGGGCTCAATGAGCAGTTCTTC. This gives the protein CSASPRLGGLNEQFF.

The V gene is TRBV11-2, the J gene TRBJ2-7; D ambiguous. The germline V gene encodes CDR1 SGHAT and CDR2 FQNNGV. The CDR3 sequence is 12 residues long. V was cut by 5 bases and J by 4 bases, with 9 bases left in between. This CDR3 reads CASSPNPYEQYF. The CDR3 nucleotides read TGTGCCAGCAGCCCGAATCCGTACGAGCAGTACTTC.

The J gene is TRBJ2-7, the V gene TRBV20-1; D possibly corresponds to TRBD1 (6 bases). The CDR3 covers 13 residues. The ends were cut back, 6 bases at V and 2 bases at J, with 14 bases in the middle. Germline CDR1 is DFQATT and CDR2 is SNEGSKA (reference sequence). The CDR3 DNA is TGCAGTGCCATGAGACAGGCCCCCTACGAGCAGTACGTC. It encodes CSAMRQAPYEQYV.